The present TCR beta chain was sequenced within a study of CD8+ T cells in alopecia areata. Looking at the study overall: Each of the treated patients was given oral tofacitinib, 5 to 10 mg twice daily, for moderate-to-severe alopecia areata. Study-level points and caveats: Any link of baseline CD8+ expansion to response, resting on one nonresponder, remains uncertain.

cDNA reverse transcribed from extracted RNA served as the sequencing template. Some clones are missing from TCRdb's copy, which holds only in-frame ones; the method was immunoSEQ multiplex PCR. The sample records fewer than 110,000 clones, just over 85% being singletons. V shed 1 base, J shed 2 bases, and the junction held 9 bases outside the gene matches. This CDR3 is 18 amino acids long. Germline assignment: CDR1 SGHTA and CDR2 FQGTGA. As concerns this clone: Its target is unknown.

Treatment reported: oral pan-JAK inhibitor, 5-10 mg twice daily. Sequencing used CD8+ T cells sorted from blood, obtained at approximately week 34, from a patient treated with tofacitinib. This TCR came from a human donor with alopecia areata. This rearrangement joins TRBV7-3 to TRBJ2-3, with 10 nucleotides matching TRBD2. The CDR3 spells CASSLNRASGGTTDTQYF. The CDR3 DNA reads TGTGCCAGCAGCTTAAATCGGGCTAGCGGGGGCACCACAGATACGCAGTATTTT.